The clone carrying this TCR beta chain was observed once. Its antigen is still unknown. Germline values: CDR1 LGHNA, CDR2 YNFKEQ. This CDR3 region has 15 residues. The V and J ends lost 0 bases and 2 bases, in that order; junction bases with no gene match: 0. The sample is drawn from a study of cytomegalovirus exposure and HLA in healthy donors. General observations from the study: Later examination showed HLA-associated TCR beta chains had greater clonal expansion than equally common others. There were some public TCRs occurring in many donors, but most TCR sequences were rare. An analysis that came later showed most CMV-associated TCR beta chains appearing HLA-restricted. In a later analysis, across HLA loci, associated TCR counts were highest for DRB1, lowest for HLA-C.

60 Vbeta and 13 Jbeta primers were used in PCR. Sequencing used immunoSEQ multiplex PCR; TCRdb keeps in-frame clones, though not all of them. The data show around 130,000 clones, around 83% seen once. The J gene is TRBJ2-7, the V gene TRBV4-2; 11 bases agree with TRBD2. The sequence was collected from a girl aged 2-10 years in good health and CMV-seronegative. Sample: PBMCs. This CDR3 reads CASSQDSGGAYEQYF. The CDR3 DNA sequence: TGTGCCAGCAGCCAAGATAGCGGGGGGGCCTACGAGCAGTACTTC.